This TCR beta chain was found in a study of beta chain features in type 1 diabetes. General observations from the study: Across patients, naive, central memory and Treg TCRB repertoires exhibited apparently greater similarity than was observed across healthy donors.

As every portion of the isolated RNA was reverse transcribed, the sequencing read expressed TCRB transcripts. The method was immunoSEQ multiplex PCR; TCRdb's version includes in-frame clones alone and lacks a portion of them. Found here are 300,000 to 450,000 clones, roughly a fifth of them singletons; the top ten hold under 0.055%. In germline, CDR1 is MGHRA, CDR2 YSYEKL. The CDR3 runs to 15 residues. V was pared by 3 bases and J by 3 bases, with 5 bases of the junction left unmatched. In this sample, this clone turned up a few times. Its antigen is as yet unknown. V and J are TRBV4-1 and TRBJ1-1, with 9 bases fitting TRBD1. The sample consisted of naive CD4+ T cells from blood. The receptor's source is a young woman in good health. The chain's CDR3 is CASSQLQGAHTEAFF. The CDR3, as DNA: TGCGCCAGCAGCCAGCTACAGGGGGCGCACACTGAAGCTTTCTTT.